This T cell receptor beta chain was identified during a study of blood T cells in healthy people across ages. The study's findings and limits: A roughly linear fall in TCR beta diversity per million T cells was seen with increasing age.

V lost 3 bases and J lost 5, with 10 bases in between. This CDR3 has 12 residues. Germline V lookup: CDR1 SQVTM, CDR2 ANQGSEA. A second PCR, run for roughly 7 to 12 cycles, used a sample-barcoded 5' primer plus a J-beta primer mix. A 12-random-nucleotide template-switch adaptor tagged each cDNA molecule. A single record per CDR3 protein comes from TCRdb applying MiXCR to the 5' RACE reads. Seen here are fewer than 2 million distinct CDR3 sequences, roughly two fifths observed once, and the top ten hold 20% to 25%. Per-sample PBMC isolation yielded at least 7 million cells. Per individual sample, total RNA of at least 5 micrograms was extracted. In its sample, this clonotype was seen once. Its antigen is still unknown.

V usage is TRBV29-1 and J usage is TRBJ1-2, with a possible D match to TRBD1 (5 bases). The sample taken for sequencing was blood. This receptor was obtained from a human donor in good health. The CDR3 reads CSVDLGEYGYTF. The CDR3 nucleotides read TGCAGCGTTGATCTGGGGGAGTATGGCTACACCTTC.